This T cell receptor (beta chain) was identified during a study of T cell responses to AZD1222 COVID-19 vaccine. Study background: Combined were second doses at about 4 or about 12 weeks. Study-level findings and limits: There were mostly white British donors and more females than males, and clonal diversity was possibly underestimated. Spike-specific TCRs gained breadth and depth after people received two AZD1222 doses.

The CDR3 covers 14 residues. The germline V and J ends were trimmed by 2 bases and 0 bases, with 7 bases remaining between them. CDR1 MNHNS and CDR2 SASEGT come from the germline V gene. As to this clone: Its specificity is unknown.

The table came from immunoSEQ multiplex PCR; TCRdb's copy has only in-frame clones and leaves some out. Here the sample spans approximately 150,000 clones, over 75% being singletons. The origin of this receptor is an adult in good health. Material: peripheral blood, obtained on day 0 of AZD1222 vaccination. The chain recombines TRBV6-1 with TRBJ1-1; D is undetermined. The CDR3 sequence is CASSEWRVNTEAFF. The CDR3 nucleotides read TGTGCCAGCAGTGAATGGCGAGTGAACACTGAAGCTTTCTTT.